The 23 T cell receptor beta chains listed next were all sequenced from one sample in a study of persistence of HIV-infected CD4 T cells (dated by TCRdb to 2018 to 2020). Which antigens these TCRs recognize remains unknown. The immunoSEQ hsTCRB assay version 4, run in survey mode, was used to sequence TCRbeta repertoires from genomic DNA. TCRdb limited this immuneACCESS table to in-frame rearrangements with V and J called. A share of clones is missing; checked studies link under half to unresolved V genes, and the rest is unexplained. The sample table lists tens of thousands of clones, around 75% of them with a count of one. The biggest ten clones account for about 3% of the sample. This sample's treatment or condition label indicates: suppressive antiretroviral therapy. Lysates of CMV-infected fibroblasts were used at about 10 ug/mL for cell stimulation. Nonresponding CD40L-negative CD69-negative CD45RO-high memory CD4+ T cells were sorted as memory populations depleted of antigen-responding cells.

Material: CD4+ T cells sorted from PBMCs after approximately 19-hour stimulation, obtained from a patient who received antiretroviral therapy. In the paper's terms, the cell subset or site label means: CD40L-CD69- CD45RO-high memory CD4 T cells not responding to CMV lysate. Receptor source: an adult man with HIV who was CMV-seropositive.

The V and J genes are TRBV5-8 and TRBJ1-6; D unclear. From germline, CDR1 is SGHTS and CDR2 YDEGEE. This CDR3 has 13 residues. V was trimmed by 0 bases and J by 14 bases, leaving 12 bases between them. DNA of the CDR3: TGTGCCAGCAGCTTGGTTTCGGTAACAACCCTCCACTTT. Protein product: CASSLVSVTTLHF.

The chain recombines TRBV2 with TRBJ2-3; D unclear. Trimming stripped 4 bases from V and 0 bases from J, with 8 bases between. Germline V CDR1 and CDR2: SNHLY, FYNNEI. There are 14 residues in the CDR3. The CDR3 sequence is CASSGRSSTDTQYF. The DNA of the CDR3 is TGTGCCAGCAGTGGCCGTTCTAGCACAGATACGCAGTATTTT.

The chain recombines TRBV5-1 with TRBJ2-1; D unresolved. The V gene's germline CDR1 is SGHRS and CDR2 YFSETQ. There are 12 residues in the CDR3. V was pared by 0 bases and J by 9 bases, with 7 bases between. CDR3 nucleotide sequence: TGCGCCAGCAGCTTGGAAATGGGTGAGCAGTTCTTC. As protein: CASSLEMGEQFF.

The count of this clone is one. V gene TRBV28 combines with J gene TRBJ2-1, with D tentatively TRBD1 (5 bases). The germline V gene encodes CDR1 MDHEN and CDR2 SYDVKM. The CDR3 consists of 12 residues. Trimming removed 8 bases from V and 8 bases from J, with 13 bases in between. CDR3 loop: CASGRQRYEQFF. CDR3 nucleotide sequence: TGTGCCAGCGGCCGACAGAGGTATGAGCAGTTCTTC.

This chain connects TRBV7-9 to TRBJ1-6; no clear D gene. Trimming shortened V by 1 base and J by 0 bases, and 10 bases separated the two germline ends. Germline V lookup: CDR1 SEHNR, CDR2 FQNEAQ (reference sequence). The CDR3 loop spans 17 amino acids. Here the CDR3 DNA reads TGTGCCAGCAGCTTAGGGGCCTGGGGCTCCTATAATTCACCCCTCCACTTT. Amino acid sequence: CASSLGAWGSYNSPLHF.

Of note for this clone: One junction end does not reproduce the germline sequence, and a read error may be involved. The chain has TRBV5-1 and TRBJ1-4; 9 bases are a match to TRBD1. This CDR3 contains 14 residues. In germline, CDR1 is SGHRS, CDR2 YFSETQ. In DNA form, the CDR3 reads TGCGCCAGCAGCTTTTCTAGGGACAGGGAAAGACTGTTTTTT. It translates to CASSFSRDRERLFF.

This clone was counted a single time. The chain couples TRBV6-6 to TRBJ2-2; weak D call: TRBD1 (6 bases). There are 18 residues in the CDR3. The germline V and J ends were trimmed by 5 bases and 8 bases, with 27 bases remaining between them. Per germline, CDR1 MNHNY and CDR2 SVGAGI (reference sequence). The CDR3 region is CASSLTRRGANYPGELFF. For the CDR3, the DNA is TGTGCCAGCAGTCTTACCCGCAGGGGAGCTAACTATCCGGGGGAGCTGTTTTTT.

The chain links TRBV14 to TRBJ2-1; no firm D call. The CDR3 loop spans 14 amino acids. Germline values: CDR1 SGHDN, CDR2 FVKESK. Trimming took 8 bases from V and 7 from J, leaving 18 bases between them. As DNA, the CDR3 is TGTGCCAGCGCCCCACCGGGTCCAGGAAATGAGCAGTTCTTC. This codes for CASAPPGPGNEQFF. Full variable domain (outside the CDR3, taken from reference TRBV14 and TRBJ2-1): EAGVTQFPSHSVIEKGQTVTLRCDPISGHDNLYWYRRVMGKEIKFLLHFVKESKQDESGMPNNRFLAERTGGTYSTLKVQPAELEDSGVYFCASAPPGPGNEQFFGPGTRLTVL.

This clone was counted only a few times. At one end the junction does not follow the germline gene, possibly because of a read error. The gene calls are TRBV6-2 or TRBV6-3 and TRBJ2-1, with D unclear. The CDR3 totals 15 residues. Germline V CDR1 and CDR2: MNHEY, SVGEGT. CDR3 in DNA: TGTGCCAGCTGTTACTACCAGAGCTCCTACAATGAGCAGTTCTTC. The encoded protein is CASCYYQSSYNEQFF.

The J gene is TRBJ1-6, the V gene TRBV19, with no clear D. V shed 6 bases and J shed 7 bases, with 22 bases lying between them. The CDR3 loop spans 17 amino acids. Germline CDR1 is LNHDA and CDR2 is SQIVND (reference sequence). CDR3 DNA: TGTGCCAGTAGCCCGACGTTGGTGAAGGAGTGGAATTCACCCCTCCACTTT. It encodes CASSPTLVKEWNSPLHF.

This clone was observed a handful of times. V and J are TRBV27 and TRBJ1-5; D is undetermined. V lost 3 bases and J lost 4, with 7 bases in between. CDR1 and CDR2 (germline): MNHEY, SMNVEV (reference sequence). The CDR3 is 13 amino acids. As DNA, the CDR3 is TGTGCCAGCAGTTTGCTAGGAAATCAGCCCCAGCATTTT. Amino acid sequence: CASSLLGNQPQHF.

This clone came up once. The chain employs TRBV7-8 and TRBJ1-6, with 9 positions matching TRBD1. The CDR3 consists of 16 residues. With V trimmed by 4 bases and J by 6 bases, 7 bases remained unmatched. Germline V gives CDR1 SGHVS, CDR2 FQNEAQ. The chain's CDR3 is CASSSLGQGGNSPLHF. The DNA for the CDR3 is TGTGCCAGCAGCTCTCTGGGACAGGGAGGTAATTCACCCCTCCACTTT. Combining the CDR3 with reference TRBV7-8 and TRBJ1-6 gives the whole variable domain GAGVSQSPRYKVAKRGQDVALRCDPISGHVSLFWYQQALGQGPEFLTYFQNEAQLDKSGLPSDRFFAERPEGSVSTLKIQRTQQEDSAVYLCASSSLGQGGNSPLHFGNGTRLTVT.

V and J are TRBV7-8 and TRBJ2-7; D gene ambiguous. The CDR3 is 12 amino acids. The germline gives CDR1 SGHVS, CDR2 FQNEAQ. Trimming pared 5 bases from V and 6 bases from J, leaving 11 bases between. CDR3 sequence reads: CASSPQVSEQYF. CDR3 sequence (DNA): TGTGCCAGCAGCCCCCAGGTTTCCGAGCAGTACTTC.

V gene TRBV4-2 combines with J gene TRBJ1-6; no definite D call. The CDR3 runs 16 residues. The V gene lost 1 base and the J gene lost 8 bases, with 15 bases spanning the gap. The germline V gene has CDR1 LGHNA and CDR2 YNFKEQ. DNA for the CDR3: TGTGCCAGCAGCCAAGTTTCAACGGGCAGCGATTCACCCCTCCACTTT. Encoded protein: CASSQVSTGSDSPLHF.

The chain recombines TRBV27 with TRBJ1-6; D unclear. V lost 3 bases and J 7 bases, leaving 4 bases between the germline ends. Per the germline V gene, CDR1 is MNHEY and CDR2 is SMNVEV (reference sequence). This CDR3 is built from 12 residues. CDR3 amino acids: CASSFRNSPLHF. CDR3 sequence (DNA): TGTGCCAGCAGTTTCAGAAATTCACCCCTCCACTTT.

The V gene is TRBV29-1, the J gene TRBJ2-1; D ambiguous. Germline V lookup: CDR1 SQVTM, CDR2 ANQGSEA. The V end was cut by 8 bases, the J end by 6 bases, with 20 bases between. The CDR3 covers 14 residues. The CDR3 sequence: CSSFVGVLGNEQFF. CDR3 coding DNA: TGCAGCTCTTTTGTTGGGGTTTTGGGCAATGAGCAGTTCTTC.

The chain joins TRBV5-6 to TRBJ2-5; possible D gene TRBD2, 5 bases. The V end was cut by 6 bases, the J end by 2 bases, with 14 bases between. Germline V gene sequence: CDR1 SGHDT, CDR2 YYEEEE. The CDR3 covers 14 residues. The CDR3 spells CASTPAGLQETQYF. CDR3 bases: TGTGCCAGCACCCCGGCGGGCTTACAAGAGACCCAGTACTTC.

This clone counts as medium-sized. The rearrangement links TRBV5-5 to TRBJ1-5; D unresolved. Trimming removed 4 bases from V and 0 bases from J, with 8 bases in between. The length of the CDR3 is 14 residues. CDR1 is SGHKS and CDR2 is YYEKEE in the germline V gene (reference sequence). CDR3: CASSPELSNQPQHF. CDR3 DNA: TGTGCCAGCAGCCCCGAACTTAGCAATCAGCCCCAGCATTTT.

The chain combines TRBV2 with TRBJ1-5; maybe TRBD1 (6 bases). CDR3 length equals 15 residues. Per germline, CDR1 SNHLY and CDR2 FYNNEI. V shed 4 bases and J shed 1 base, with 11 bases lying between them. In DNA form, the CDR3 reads TGTGCCAGCAGTGCTGAAAGGGGGAGCAATCAGCCCCAGCATTTT. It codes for CASSAERGSNQPQHF.

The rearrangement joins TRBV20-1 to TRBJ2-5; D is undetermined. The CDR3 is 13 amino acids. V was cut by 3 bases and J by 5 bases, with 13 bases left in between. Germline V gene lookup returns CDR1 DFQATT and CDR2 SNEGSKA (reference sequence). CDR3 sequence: CSASFSPGETQYF. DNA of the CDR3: TGCAGTGCTAGTTTTAGCCCTGGGGAGACCCAGTACTTC.

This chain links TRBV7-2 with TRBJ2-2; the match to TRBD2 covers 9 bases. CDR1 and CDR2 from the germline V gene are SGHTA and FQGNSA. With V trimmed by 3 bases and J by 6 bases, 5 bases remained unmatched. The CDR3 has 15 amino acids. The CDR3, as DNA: TGTGCCAGCAGCTTGGGCGGGAGGGCCTCCGGGGAGCTGTTTTTT. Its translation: CASSLGGRASGELFF.

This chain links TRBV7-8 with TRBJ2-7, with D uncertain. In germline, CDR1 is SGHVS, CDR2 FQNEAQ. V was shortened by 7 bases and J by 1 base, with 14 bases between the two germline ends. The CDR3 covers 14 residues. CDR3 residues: CASTNNIRSYEQYF. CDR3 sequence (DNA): TGTGCCAGCACGAACAATATTAGGTCCTACGAGCAGTACTTC.

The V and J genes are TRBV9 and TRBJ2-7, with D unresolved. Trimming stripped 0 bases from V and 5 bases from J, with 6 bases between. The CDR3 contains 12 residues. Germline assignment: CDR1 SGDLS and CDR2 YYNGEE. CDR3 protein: CASSVVGNEQYF. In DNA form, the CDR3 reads TGTGCCAGCAGCGTAGTAGGCAACGAGCAGTACTTC.